This T cell receptor beta chain was identified in a study of shared clonotypes between healthy human individuals. About the study: CD4 naive and memory got three plates each, CD8 naive two, CD8 memory one.

With regard to this clone: This same CDR3 is encoded by further DNA sequences in the sample.

Trimming left V 0 bases short and J 0 bases short, with 7 bases between. The CDR3 has 15 amino acids. Germline assignment: CDR1 KGHSH and CDR2 LQKENI. Profiling relied on immunoSEQ multiplex PCR, and the TCRdb table lists in-frame clones only, not all of them. The table includes about 2.4 million clones, approximately 93% detected once. Source material: naive CD4+ T cells from PBMCs. This sample's subset: CD45RA+ positively selected. The sequence was obtained from a man aged 18 to 29 in good health. Some clones in this sample may be carry-over from other donors' samples. The J gene is TRBJ2-3, the V gene TRBV18; maybe TRBD2 (6 bases). This CDR3 is CASSPPGLSTDTQYF. As DNA, the CDR3 is TGTGCCAGCTCACCACCAGGACTAAGCACAGATACGCAGTATTTT. Full variable domain (missing parts from reference TRBV18 and TRBJ2-3): NAGVMQNPRHLVRRRGQEARLRCSPMKGHSHVYWYRQLPEEGLKFMVYLQKENIIDESGMPKERFSAEFPKEGPSILRIQQVVRGDSAAYFCASSPPGLSTDTQYFGPGTRLTVL.